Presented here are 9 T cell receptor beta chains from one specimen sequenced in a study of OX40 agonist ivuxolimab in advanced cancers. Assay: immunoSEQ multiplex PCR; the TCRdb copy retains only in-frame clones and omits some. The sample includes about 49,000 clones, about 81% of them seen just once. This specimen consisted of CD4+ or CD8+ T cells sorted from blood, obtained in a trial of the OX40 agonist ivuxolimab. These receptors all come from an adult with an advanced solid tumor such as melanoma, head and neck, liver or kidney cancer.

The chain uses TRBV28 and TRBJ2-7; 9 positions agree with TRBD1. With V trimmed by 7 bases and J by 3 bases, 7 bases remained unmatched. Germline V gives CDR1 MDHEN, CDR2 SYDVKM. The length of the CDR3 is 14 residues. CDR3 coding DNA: TGTGCCAGCACTACACAGGGGGCCCGCTACGAGCAGTACTTC. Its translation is CASTTQGARYEQYF.

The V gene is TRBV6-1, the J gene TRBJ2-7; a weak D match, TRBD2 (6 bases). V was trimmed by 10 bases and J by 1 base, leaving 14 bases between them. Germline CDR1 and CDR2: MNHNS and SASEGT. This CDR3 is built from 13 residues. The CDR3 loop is CAINTGDSYEQYF. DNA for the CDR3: TGTGCCATCAACACGGGGGATTCCTACGAGCAGTACTTC.

As DNA, the CDR3 is TGTGCCAGCAGCTTCGTCCAGGGGGCCGGTGAGCAGTACTTC. The encoded protein is CASSFVQGAGEQYF. The chain employs TRBV11-2 and TRBJ2-7; TRBD1 matches at 8 bases. CDR1 SGHAT and CDR2 FQNNGV come from the germline V gene. The CDR3 has 14 amino acids. Trimming cost V 3 bases and J 7 bases; bases outside gene matches: 8.

CDR3 region: CASTDCSRTGELFF. The DNA of the CDR3 is TGTGCCAGCACCGATTGTTCCCGCACCGGGGAGCTGTTTTTT. This chain connects TRBV21-1 to TRBJ2-2. TRBV21-1 is labeled a pseudogene. This CDR3 is built from 14 residues.

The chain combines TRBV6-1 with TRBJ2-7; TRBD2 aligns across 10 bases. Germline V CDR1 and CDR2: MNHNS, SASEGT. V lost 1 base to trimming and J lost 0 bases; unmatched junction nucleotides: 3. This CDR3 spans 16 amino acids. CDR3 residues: CASSEVTSGVSYEQYF. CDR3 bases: TGTGCCAGCAGTGAAGTCACTAGCGGGGTCTCCTACGAGCAGTACTTC.

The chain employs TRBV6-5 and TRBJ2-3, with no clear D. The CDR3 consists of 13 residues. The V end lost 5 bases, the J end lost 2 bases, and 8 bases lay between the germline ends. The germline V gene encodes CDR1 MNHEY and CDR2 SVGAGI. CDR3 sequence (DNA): TGTGCCAGCAGTAGGACCTACACAGATACGCAGTATTTT. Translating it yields CASSRTYTDTQYF.

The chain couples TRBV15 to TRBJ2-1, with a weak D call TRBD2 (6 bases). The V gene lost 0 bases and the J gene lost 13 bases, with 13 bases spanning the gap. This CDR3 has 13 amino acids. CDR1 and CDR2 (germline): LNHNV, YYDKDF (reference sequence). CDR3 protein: CATSRDGRGNQFF. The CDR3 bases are TGTGCCACCAGCAGAGATGGTCGGGGGAACCAGTTCTTC.

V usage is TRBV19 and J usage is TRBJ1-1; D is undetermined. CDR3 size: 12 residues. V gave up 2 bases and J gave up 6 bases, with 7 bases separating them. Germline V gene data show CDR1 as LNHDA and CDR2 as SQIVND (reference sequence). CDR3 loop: CASSIIGAEAFF. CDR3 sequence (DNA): TGTGCCAGTAGTATAATCGGGGCTGAAGCTTTCTTT.

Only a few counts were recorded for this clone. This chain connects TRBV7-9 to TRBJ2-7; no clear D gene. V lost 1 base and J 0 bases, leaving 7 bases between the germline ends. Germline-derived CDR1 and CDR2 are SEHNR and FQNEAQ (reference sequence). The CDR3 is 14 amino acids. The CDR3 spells CASSLGSFSYEQYF. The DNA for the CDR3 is TGTGCCAGCAGCTTAGGTAGCTTCTCCTACGAGCAGTACTTC.